What follows are 17 T cell receptor beta chains derived from one specimen sequenced in a study of response to subunit inactivated influenza vaccine. TCRdb called the RT-PCR reads again in MiXCR, with one record for every CDR3 protein. The table lists more than 550,000 distinct CDR3 sequences, approximately 10% of them singletons, with 9.5% to 12% in the top ten. These data were likewise used in another study, on T cells expressing NK-cell markers. This second report adds: Production of TCR beta cDNA relied on 5'RACE template switching with UMIs.

This sample comprised PBMCs from blood, obtained on the day of vaccination. These receptors all stem from a man between 45 and 60 years old who received an inactivated influenza vaccine.

The chain couples TRBV6-2 or TRBV6-3 to TRBJ2-4; D ambiguous. CDR1 MNHEY and CDR2 SVGEGT come from the germline V gene. The CDR3 consists of 12 residues. Trimming stripped 5 bases from V and 7 bases from J, with 9 bases between. CDR3: CASSPSANIQYF. DNA of the CDR3: TGTGCCAGCAGTCCCTCAGCGAACATTCAGTACTTC.

V usage is TRBV12-3 or TRBV12-4 and J usage is TRBJ2-1, with 8 bases lining up with TRBD2. This CDR3 contains 17 residues. The trim removed 3 bases at V and 6 bases at J, leaving 13 bases unmatched. Here the CDR3 DNA reads TGTGCCAGCAGTTTGGTGCCTGCGGGAGGCCGCCTCAATGAGCAGTTCTTC. Translated, it gives CASSLVPAGGRLNEQFF.

The rearrangement links TRBV5-1 to TRBJ2-5; 8 bases align to TRBD2. In germline, CDR1 is SGHRS, CDR2 YFSETQ. V was clipped by 7 bases and J by 1 base; unmatched bases: 6. The CDR3 sequence is 14 residues long. The CDR3 coding sequence is TGCGCCAGCGGTCAGAGCGGGGGCCAAGAGACCCAGTACTTC. Residues: CASGQSGGQETQYF.

The chain combines TRBV4-3 with TRBJ2-6; the D gene is possibly TRBD2 (5 bases). The CDR3 spans 17 residues. From germline, CDR1 is LGHNA and CDR2 YSLEER. The germline V and J ends were trimmed by 0 bases and 2 bases, with 11 bases remaining between them. The CDR3 DNA is TGCGCCAGCAGCCAAGAACCCTTTAGCGCTGGGGCCAACGTCCTGACTTTC. It translates to CASSQEPFSAGANVLTF.

V usage is TRBV29-1 and J usage is TRBJ2-1; a weak D match, TRBD2 (6 bases). The germline V gene has CDR1 SQVTM and CDR2 ANQGSEA. The CDR3 totals 13 residues. V was clipped by 7 bases and J by 6 bases, with 16 bases between them. The CDR3 DNA reads as TGCAGCGCCAGACTAGAAAGCACCAATGAGCAGTTCTTC. It is translated as CSARLESTNEQFF.

This clonotype appeared a single time. This chain's CDR3 is CASSLTGAAGGYTF. CDR3 bases: TGTGCCAGCAGCTTAACAGGCGCGGCGGGCGGCTACACCTTC. This chain uses TRBV7-9 with TRBJ1-2, with D possibly TRBD1 on 5 matching bases. The CDR3 sequence is 14 residues long. Germline CDR1 is SEHNR and CDR2 is FQNEAQ (reference sequence). V gave up 2 bases and J gave up 8 bases, with 15 bases separating them.

This clonotype was picked up a small number of times. The chain uses TRBV11-2 and TRBJ1-4; D remains ambiguous. CDR3 length: 16 amino acids. The germline gives CDR1 SGHAT, CDR2 FQNNGV. V gave up 0 bases and J gave up 0 bases, with 8 bases separating them. The CDR3 region is CASSLEGSATNEKLFF. The CDR3 DNA is TGTGCCAGCAGCTTAGAGGGGTCTGCAACTAATGAAAAACTGTTTTTT.

This clonotype appeared a few times. The rearrangement links TRBV11-2 to TRBJ2-3, with TRBD2 matching 12 bases. The trim removed 5 bases at V and 5 bases at J, leaving 8 bases unmatched. Germline V gene lookup returns CDR1 SGHAT and CDR2 FQNNGV. This CDR3 has 16 amino acids. The CDR3 DNA follows: TGTGCCAGCAGCATTCTAGCGGGGGGGCAGGGAGATACGCAGTATTTT. It is translated as CASSILAGGQGDTQYF. Filled out from reference TRBV11-2 and TRBJ2-3, the complete variable domain reads EAGVAQSPRYKIIEKRQSVAFWCNPISGHATLYWYQQILGQGPKLLIQFQNNGVVDDSQLPKDRFSAERLKGVDSTLKIQPAKLEDSAVYLCASSILAGGQGDTQYFGPGTRLTVL.

V usage is TRBV12-3 or TRBV12-4 and J usage is TRBJ1-1; TRBD1 might be the D (5 bases). There are 14 residues in the CDR3. Trimming removed 6 bases from V and 1 base from J, with 12 bases in between. The CDR3 coding sequence is TGTGCCAGCAGGTTGGGACTGCAGAACACTGAAGCTTTCTTT. It encodes CASRLGLQNTEAFF.

This sequence joins TRBV6-5 and TRBJ2-3, with D maybe TRBD1 (6 bases). This CDR3 contains 17 residues. V dropped 0 bases and J dropped 0 bases, with 13 bases sitting between them. Germline V gives CDR1 MNHEY, CDR2 SVGAGI. CDR3 protein: CASSYSRTETSTDTQYF. In nucleotides, the CDR3 is TGTGCCAGCAGTTACTCGCGGACAGAAACTAGCACAGATACGCAGTATTTT.

This clonotype came up a few times. This chain links TRBV19 with TRBJ1-5; the D gene is possibly TRBD1 (6 bases). Germline V CDR1 and CDR2: LNHDA, SQIVND (reference sequence). Trimming shortened V by 7 bases and J by 6 bases, and 19 bases separated the two germline ends. The CDR3 extends over 15 amino acids. The CDR3 DNA sequence: TGTGCCAGTACCCATGACACCTCCAGGGGTCAGCCCCAGCATTTT. It encodes CASTHDTSRGQPQHF.

V is TRBV5-1 and J is TRBJ2-5; 9 bases match TRBD1. The CDR3 spans 16 residues. V dropped 2 bases and J dropped 2; count of bases not matched to a gene: 7. Germline lookup yields CDR1 SGHRS and CDR2 YFSETQ. CDR3 DNA: TGCGCCAGCAGCTTCGGAATGACAGGGGGTCAAGAGACCCAGTACTTC. Translation gives CASSFGMTGGQETQYF.

This rearrangement joins TRBV7-6 to TRBJ2-5; 8 bases line up with TRBD1. The CDR3 has 15 amino acids. The ends lost 3 bases at V and 4 bases at J; junction bases unmatched: 7. CDR1 is SGHVS and CDR2 is FNYEAQ in the germline V gene. The CDR3 DNA is TGTGCCAGCAGCTTTGCAGGGGGCAGGCGAGAGACCCAGTACTTC. Translation: CASSFAGGRRETQYF.

This clonotype has more than one count but fewer than ten. CDR3 sequence: CASSPTDTGAYEQYF. The CDR3 coding sequence is TGTGCCAGCAGTCCAACGGACACCGGGGCCTACGAGCAGTACTTC. The rearrangement links TRBV12-3 or TRBV12-4 to TRBJ2-7; the D gene could be TRBD1 or TRBD2 (5 bases each). The CDR3 extends over 15 amino acids. V was shortened by 5 bases and J by 2 bases, with 16 bases between the two germline ends.

The genes are TRBV10-3 and TRBJ2-7; D is possibly TRBD2 (6 bases). Trimming removed 4 bases at V and 0 bases at J, with 19 bases between. Germline-derived CDR1 and CDR2 are ENHRY and SYGVKD. The CDR3 spans 17 residues. The CDR3 here is CAISVYRRASSSYEQYF. CDR3 bases: TGTGCCATCAGTGTATATAGGAGGGCTTCGAGCTCCTACGAGCAGTACTTC.

This clonotype was observed a handful of times. The rearrangement joins TRBV19 to TRBJ2-1, with D tentatively TRBD2 (6 bases). Trimming left V 2 bases short and J 7 bases short, with 15 bases between. Germline CDR1 is LNHDA and CDR2 is SQIVND (reference sequence). This CDR3 region has 15 residues. CDR3 bases: TGTGCCAGTAGTATAAACGGGAGACTTTTTAATGAGCAGTTCTTC. This gives the protein CASSINGRLFNEQFF.

V and J are TRBV3-1 and TRBJ2-7, with D hard to call. The V and J ends lost 1 base and 3 bases respectively, with 4 bases between them. The CDR3 totals 12 residues. CDR1 and CDR2 from the germline V gene are LGHDT and YNNKEL (reference sequence). CDR3 nucleotides: TGTGCCAGCAGCCAAGCTTTCTACGAGCAGTACTTC. Its protein product is CASSQAFYEQYF.